A single T cell receptor (beta chain) is shown here with its context. Its cognate antigen has yet to be identified. No per-base quality is available; no much larger clone lies one base away. This record belongs to a study of T cell changes during pregnancy in multiple sclerosis (dated by TCRdb to between 2018 and 2020). Turning to the overall study: The study examined how the T cell repertoire changed over the course of pregnancy in women with multiple sclerosis.

Libraries were made using the immunoSEQ multiplex PCR assay. The source is immuneACCESS, and TCRdb retained only in-frame sequences with V and J called. Part of the clones is not carried over; for the studies checked, unresolved V genes explain less than half of this, and the remainder is unexplained. Within this sample are about 92,000 clones, with 80% to 95% of them counted one time only. The ten largest clones capture about 1.5% of the sample. The source was peripheral blood, collected in the first trimester of pregnancy. The receptor was derived from a female donor with multiple sclerosis, enrolled in a pregnancy study.

At the DNA level, the sequence is TGCGCCAGCCGACTAGCGGGAGGACAAAGCGCCTACAATGAGCAGTTCTTC. Translated, this is CASRLAGGQSAYNEQFF. The V and J genes are TRBV5-1 and TRBJ2-1, with 13 central nucleotides matching TRBD2. From the cysteine through the phenylalanine, the CDR3 covers 17 amino acids. Of the read, only the CDR3 DNA is kept; its 51 bases are in frame from base 1. V has 7 bases trimmed and J has 2 bases trimmed; junction bases matching no gene number 9. In the germline V gene, CDR1 corresponds to SGHRS and CDR2 to YFSETQ.